These 12 T cell receptor beta chains came from one sample sequenced in a study of cytomegalovirus exposure and HLA in healthy donors. A multiplex PCR was run with 60 Vbeta primers and 13 Jbeta primers. Clones were read by immunoSEQ multiplex PCR, and TCRdb kept only the in-frame ones, dropping some. The profile covers around 130,000 clones, with roughly 72% appearing a single time and around 1.8% taken by the ten largest. Sequencing was carried out using PBMCs. The receptors derive from a woman aged 45-65 years in good health and CMV-seronegative.

Only a few counts were recorded for this clone. This chain uses TRBV5-1 with TRBJ2-3, with 9 bases fitting TRBD2. Germline V gene lookup returns CDR1 SGHRS and CDR2 YFSETQ. V lost 6 bases to trimming and J lost 0 bases; unmatched junction nucleotides: 8. This CDR3 comprises 16 residues. CDR3 nucleotide sequence: TGCGCCAGCACCATTCTAGCGGGGCTAAGCACAGATACGCAGTATTTT. The encoded protein is CASTILAGLSTDTQYF.

The rearrangement joins TRBV25-1 to TRBJ2-1; 7 bases map to TRBD2. CDR1 is MGHDK and CDR2 is SYGVNS in the germline V gene. The V segment lost 3 bases and the J segment 7 bases; nucleotides outside the gene matches: 12. The CDR3 extends over 16 amino acids. The CDR3 DNA follows: TGTGCCAGCAGTGAGATCACGGGCGGGAGTATGAATGAGCAGTTCTTC. Amino acid sequence: CASSEITGGSMNEQFF. Combining the CDR3 with reference TRBV25-1 and TRBJ2-1 gives the whole variable domain EADIYQTPRYLVIGTGKKITLECSQTMGHDKMYWYQQDPGMELHLIHYSYGVNSTEKGDLSSESTVSRIRTEHFPLTLESARPSHTSQYLCASSEITGGSMNEQFFGPGTRLTVL.

This sequence joins TRBV6-5 and TRBJ1-1; D uncertain. Germline assignment: CDR1 MNHEY and CDR2 SVGAGI. The V and J ends lost 10 bases and 1 base respectively, with 10 bases between them. The CDR3 length is 12 residues. In DNA, the CDR3 is TGTGCCACAGAGGACTCGAACACTGAAGCTTTCTTT. Its protein product is CATEDSNTEAFF.

This chain connects TRBV9 to TRBJ2-1; D unclear. The CDR3 is made up of 15 amino acids. In germline, CDR1 is SGDLS, CDR2 YYNGEE. Trimming pared 0 bases from V and 7 bases from J, leaving 14 bases between. CDR3 loop: CASSVGGGLGNEQFF. CDR3 sequence (DNA): TGTGCCAGCAGCGTAGGAGGCGGCCTAGGTAATGAGCAGTTCTTC.

V and J are TRBV5-6 and TRBJ2-7; 9 nucleotides agree with TRBD1. The CDR3 loop spans 16 amino acids. J was trimmed by 5 bases and V by 5 bases; bases with no gene match: 14. Per germline, CDR1 SGHDT and CDR2 YYEEEE. Here the CDR3 reads CASRPEGGTGYHEQYF. The CDR3 nucleotides read TGTGCCAGCAGACCCGAGGGGGGGACAGGGTACCACGAGCAGTACTTC.

The J gene is TRBJ2-2, the V gene TRBV7-3; a possible D gene is TRBD1 (5 bases). The CDR3 consists of 16 residues. The germline V gene has CDR1 SGHTA and CDR2 FQGTGA. V lost 5 bases to trimming and J lost 1 base, with 14 bases between them. CDR3 DNA sequence: TGTGCCAGCAGCCATCAAGGGGAAGGGAACACCGGGGAGCTGTTTTTT. It encodes CASSHQGEGNTGELFF.

The chain combines TRBV9 with TRBJ2-2, with 14 bases that match TRBD2. Germline V gene sequence: CDR1 SGDLS, CDR2 YYNGEE. This CDR3 has 16 amino acids. V dropped 3 bases and J dropped 6; count of bases not matched to a gene: 4. The CDR3 DNA is TGTGCCAGCAGCGGACTAGCGGGAGGGTCGGCCGGGGAGCTGTTTTTT. Translated, it gives CASSGLAGGSAGELFF.

A single count supports this clone. V is TRBV29-1 and J is TRBJ1-4; D is ambiguous. This CDR3 is 16 amino acids long. Trimming cost V 2 bases and J 2 bases, with 15 bases left between them. The V gene's germline CDR1 is SQVTM and CDR2 ANQGSEA. The CDR3 bases are TGCAGCGTTGAACCGTTCGACCAGGTTACTAATGAAAAACTGTTTTTT. Its protein is CSVEPFDQVTNEKLFF.

This clone showed up just a few times. The CDR3 sequence: CASSVLAGVNEQYV. The CDR3 bases are TGTGCCAGCAGCGTGCTAGCGGGAGTAAACGAGCAGTACGTC. The chain carries TRBV5-6 and TRBJ2-7; 10 nucleotides match TRBD2. This CDR3 has 14 residues. V lost 4 bases and J lost 5; bases outside the gene matches: 6. The germline gives CDR1 SGHDT, CDR2 YYEEEE.

V and J are TRBV7-6 and TRBJ2-7; tentative D call: TRBD2 (6 bases). Per the germline V gene, CDR1 is SGHVS and CDR2 is FNYEAQ. Trimming took 4 bases from V and 1 from J, leaving 11 bases between them. The CDR3 runs 14 residues. CDR3 amino acids: CASSSSAGSYEQYF. The DNA of the CDR3 is TGTGCCAGCAGCTCGAGTGCGGGATCCTACGAGCAGTACTTC. Full variable domain (rest looked up from reference TRBV7-6 and TRBJ2-7): GAGVSQSPRYKVTKRGQDVALRCDPISGHVSLYWYRQALGQGPEFLTYFNYEAQQDKSGLPNDRFSAERPEGSISTLTIQRTEQRDSAMYRCASSSSAGSYEQYFGPGTRLTVT.

The chain carries TRBV6-5 and TRBJ1-1; the D gene is possibly TRBD1 (5 bases). Trimming removed 2 bases from V and 6 bases from J, with 13 bases in between. Germline-derived CDR1 and CDR2 are MNHEY and SVGAGI. The CDR3 covers 14 residues. CDR3 nucleotides: TGTGCCAGCAGTTACAATCGGGGGAGCCCTGAAGCTTTCTTT. Amino acid sequence: CASSYNRGSPEAFF.

The J gene is TRBJ1-2, the V gene TRBV7-8; weak D call: TRBD1 (5 bases). Trimming pared 1 base from V and 4 bases from J, leaving 16 bases between. CDR3 length equals 16 residues. The germline gives CDR1 SGHVS, CDR2 FQNEAQ. The CDR3 nucleotides read TGTGCCAGCAGCTTAGGGGCCGGGGGACTAGGCTATGGCTACACCTTC. Protein sequence: CASSLGAGGLGYGYTF.